This TCR beta chain comes out of a study of CD8 T cells in ankylosing spondylitis. The CDR3 has 13 amino acids. The V end lost 3 bases, the J end lost 8 bases, and 14 bases lay between the germline ends. Per germline, CDR1 SGDLS and CDR2 YYNGEE. Overall study results and limits: Reactive arthritis synovial fluid and blood were previously reported to contain some motif variants. The study identified a TCR beta motif of roughly eight highly homologous variants that appeared characteristic of ankylosing spondylitis blood. Disease-linked clones reportedly showed significant enrichment in matched ankylosing spondylitis synovial fluid.

The authors made TCR beta libraries by quantitative 5'-RACE with molecular barcodes. TCRdb re-derived calls from the 5' RACE reads in MiXCR, one entry per CDR3 protein. The repertoire holds 200,000 to 300,000 distinct CDR3 sequences, with around 10% as singletons. This clonotype was recorded a few times. Its antigen is unidentified. The sample consisted of blood, either unsorted or a sorted T cell fraction (not recorded which). The chain joins TRBV9 to TRBJ1-2; a possible D gene is TRBD1 (6 bases). This receptor was obtained from a male donor with ankylosing spondylitis or in good health (not recorded which). CDR3 nucleotides: TGTGCCAGCAGCGACGTAGGGGGTGGGGGCTACACCTTC. It translates to CASSDVGGGGYTF. Full variable domain (missing parts from reference TRBV9 and TRBJ1-2): DSGVTQTPKHLITATGQRVTLRCSPRSGDLSVYWYQQSLDQGLQFLIQYYNGEERAKGNILERFSAQQFPDLHSELNLSSLELGDSALYFCASSDVGGGGYTFGSGTRLTVV.